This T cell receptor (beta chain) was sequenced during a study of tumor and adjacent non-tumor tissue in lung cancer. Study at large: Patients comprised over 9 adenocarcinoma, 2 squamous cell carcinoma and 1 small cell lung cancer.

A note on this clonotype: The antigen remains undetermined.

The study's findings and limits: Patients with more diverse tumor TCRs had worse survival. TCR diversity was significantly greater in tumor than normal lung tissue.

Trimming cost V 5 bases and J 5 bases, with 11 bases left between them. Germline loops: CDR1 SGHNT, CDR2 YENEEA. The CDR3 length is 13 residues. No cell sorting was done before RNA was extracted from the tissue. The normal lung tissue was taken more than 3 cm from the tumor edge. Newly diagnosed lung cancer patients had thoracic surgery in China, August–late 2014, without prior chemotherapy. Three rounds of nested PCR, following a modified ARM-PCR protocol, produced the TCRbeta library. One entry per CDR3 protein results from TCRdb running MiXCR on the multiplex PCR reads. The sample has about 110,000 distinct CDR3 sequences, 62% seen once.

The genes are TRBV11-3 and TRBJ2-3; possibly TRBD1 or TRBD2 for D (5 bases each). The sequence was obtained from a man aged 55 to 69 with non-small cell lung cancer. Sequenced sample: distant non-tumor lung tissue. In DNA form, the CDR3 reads TGTGCCAGCAGCCATACAGGACTAGATACGCAGTATTTT. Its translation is CASSHTGLDTQYF.